The sequence of this T cell receptor beta chain was determined in a study of T cells in Graves' hyperthyroidism and ophthalmopathy (dated by TCRdb to the late 2010s). Regarding the complete study: Peripheral blood was collected at initial diagnosis, before any treatment. To identify distinguishing TCR V-J signatures, a discovery cohort of 90 to 100 patients was used, comprising 40 to 45 with Graves' ophthalmopathy and about 59 with stable Graves' hyperthyroidism. The 95 to 100 discovery patients were randomly divided into training and test sets at a 7:3 ratio. The paper reports TCR Vbeta CDR3 sequencing of 140 or so peripheral blood samples: some 41 ophthalmopathy, roughly 74 hyperthyroidism and approximately 17 progressor patients. Prospective prediction of ophthalmopathy was tested in an independent validation cohort consisting of roughly 20 hyperthyroidism patients and around 17 patients who later progressed to ophthalmopathy. The study also compared thyroid tissue and blood T-cell repertoires from about six Graves' hyperthyroidism patients. After sampling, hyperthyroidism patients received methimazole starting at 30 mg daily, and ophthalmopathy patients received high-dose intravenous methylprednisolone. Beyond this particular receptor, the publication reports: In validation, the model predicted progression to ophthalmopathy a median of around six months before onset, with 65% to 71% sensitivity and about 75% specificity. Sample size was not statistically predetermined, and investigators were not blinded to group allocation. Blood samples also contained most of the expanded thyroid clonotypes (frequency above 0.001), which suggests that blood repertoires may reflect thyroid immune responses. A 13 V-J signature model separated ophthalmopathy from stable hyperthyroidism, with 87.88% sensitivity and about 81% specificity in cross-validation and 80%/75% in testing.

Amplification of TCR beta CDR3 regions was carried out from RNA transcripts. For the first round of RT-PCR on the TCR CDR3, the HTBI primer set was used together with the Qiagen OneStep RT-PCR kit. Libraries were constructed in a second round of multiplex PCR, after which size selection and purification were performed. Libraries were sequenced paired-end with 100 bp reads on an Illumina HiSeq2000. The original methods were these. SOAPnuke was used to process the raw data, throwing out any read that contained adapters or uncalled bases, had a mean Phred below 15, or lacked an exact constant-primer or identifier match. High-quality paired reads were merged using COPE v1.2.5, and each unique nucleotide sequence was defined as a clonotype. MiTCR v1.1 was used to align clonotypes to the IMGT TRBV, TRBD and TRBJ reference segments. Analysis was restricted to V-J combinations with a frequency above 0.0001, which covered approximately 99% of repertoires. A TCS score was defined as the ratio of F50 (clonal expansion) to E x V (chaos), with BLOSUM62-based TCRdist applied between CDR3 peptides within each V-J. Welch's t-statistics and random forest reduced approximately 520 V-J features to around 14, which were used in a naive Bayes classifier (R e1071). The public reads were reprocessed in TCRdb via fastp at Q25 and MiXCR, keeping in-frame beta chains. Each entry is one CDR3 protein sequence, shown with its most common DNA and genes. The V and J calls, along with clone size, are taken from TCRdb and not from the paper's own processing. Across this sample there are approximately 400,000 distinct CDR3 sequences, with 14% seen only once. The ten largest clones take up 9.5% to 11% of the sample.

The germline V gene gives CDR1 as SGHTA and CDR2 as FQGNSA. Trimming accounts for 3 bases at V and 7 bases at J, while the number of junction bases matched to no gene is 8. The CDR3 contains 18 residues, cysteine and phenylalanine counted. Of all the DNA, just the CDR3 is kept, 54 bases in frame from base 1. A patient counted as having stable Graves' hyperthyroidism if no progression to ophthalmopathy occurred over 18 months of follow-up. Hyperthyroidism patients were newly diagnosed, with disease duration under 2 months, and aged 18 to 65 years. Patients with uncontrolled infections, other autoimmune diseases, pregnancy or lactation were excluded. Clinical symptoms, serum thyroxine and TRAb, thyroid ultrasound, and orbital computed tomography formed the basis for the diagnoses. PBMCs were separated from roughly 9.6 ml of fresh peripheral blood using Ficoll-Paque density gradient centrifugation. Total RNA was extracted using Trizol reagent, and RNA quality was assessed on an Agilent 2100 Bioanalyzer.

As to this clonotype: Its recognized antigen is unknown. Qualities for individual bases were not recorded, and no much larger clone is one base off.

Sequencing input: blood. The source is a woman between 55 and 75 years old with Graves' hyperthyroidism. This sequence uses TRBV7-2 and TRBJ2-2; 16 central nucleotides agree with TRBD2. The CDR3 is CASSFIGTSGRAGGELFF. The nucleotides are TGTGCCAGCAGCTTCATCGGGACTAGCGGGAGGGCCGGCGGGGAGCTGTTTTTT.